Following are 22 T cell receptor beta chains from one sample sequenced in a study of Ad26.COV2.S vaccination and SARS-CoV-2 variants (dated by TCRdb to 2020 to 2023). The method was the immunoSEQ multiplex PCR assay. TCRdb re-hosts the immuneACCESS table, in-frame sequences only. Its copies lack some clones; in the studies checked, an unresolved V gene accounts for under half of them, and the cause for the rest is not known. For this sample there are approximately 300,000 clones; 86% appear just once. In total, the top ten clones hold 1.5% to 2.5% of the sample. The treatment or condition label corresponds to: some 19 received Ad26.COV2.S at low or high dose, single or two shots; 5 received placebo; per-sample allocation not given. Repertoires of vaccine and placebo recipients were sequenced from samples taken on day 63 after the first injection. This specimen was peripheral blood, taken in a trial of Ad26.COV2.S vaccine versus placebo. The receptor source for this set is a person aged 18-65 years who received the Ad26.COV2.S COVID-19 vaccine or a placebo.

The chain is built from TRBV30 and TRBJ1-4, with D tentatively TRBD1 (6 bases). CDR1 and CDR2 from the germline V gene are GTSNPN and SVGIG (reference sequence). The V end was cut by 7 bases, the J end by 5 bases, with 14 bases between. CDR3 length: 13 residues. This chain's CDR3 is CALRGDYNEKLFF. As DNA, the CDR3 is TGTGCCTTGAGGGGGGACTACAATGAAAAACTGTTTTTT.

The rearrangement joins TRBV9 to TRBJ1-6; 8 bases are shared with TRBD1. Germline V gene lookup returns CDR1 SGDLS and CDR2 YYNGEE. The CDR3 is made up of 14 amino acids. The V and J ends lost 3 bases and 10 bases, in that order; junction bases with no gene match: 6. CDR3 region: CASSAQGAGSPLHF. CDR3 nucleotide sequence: TGTGCCAGCAGCGCCCAGGGGGCAGGATCACCCCTCCACTTT.

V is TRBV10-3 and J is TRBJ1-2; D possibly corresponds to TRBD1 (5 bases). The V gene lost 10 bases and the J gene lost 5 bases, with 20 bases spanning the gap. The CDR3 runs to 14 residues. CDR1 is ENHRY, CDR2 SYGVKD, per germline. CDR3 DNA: TGTGCCACGGGACGGGAGACGGGAGGATATGGCTACACCTTC. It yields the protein CATGRETGGYGYTF.

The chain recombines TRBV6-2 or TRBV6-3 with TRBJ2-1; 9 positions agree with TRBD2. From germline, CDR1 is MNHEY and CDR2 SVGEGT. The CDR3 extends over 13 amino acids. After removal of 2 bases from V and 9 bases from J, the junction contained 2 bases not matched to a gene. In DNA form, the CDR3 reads TGTGCCAGCAGTTACCAGCGGGGGGTTGAGCAGTTCTTC. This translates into CASSYQRGVEQFF.

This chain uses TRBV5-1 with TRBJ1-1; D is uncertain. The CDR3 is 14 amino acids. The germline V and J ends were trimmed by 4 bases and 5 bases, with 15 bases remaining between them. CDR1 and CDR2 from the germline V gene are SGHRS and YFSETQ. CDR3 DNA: TGCGCCAGCAGCCCGGGTTCGCCGGGGACTGAAGCTTTCTTT. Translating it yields CASSPGSPGTEAFF.

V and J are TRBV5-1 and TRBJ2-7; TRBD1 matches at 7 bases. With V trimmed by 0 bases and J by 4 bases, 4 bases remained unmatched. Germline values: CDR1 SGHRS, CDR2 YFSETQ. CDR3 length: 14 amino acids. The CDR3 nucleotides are TGCGCCAGCAGCTTGGGGTACAGGGGATACGAGCAGTACTTC. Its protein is CASSLGYRGYEQYF.

CDR3 in amino acids: CASSLWSGVSTEAFF. DNA of the CDR3: TGCGCCAGCAGCTTGTGGTCAGGGGTGAGTACTGAAGCTTTCTTT. The chain links TRBV5-1 to TRBJ1-1; weak D call: TRBD1 (6 bases). CDR3 size: 15 residues. Germline V gives CDR1 SGHRS, CDR2 YFSETQ. Trimming pared 1 base from V and 5 bases from J, leaving 15 bases between. Complete variable domain (other parts from reference TRBV5-1 and TRBJ1-1): KAGVTQTPRYLIKTRGQQVTLSCSPISGHRSVSWYQQTPGQGLQFLFEYFSETQRNKGNFPGRFSGRQFSNSRSEMNVSTLELGDSALYLCASSLWSGVSTEAFFGQGTRLTVV.

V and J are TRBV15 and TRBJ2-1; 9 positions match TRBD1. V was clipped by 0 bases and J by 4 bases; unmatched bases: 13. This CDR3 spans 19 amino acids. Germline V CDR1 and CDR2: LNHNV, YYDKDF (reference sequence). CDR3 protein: CATSRDYFLPGQGYNEQFF. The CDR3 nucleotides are TGTGCCACCAGCAGAGATTATTTCCTACCGGGACAGGGTTACAATGAGCAGTTCTTC.

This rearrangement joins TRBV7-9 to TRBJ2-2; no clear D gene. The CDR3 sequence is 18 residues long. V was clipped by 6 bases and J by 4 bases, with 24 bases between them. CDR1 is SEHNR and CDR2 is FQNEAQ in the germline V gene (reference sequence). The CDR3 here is CASSPRDIPVRGTGELFF. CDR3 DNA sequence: TGTGCCAGCAGTCCAAGGGATATCCCAGTCCGTGGCACCGGGGAGCTGTTTTTT.

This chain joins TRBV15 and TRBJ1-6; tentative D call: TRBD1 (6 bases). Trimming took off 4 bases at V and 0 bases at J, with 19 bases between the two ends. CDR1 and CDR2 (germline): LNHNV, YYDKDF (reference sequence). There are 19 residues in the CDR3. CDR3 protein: CATSTHREGGTSYNSPLHF. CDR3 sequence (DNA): TGTGCCACCAGCACCCACCGGGAGGGGGGGACCTCCTATAATTCACCCCTCCACTTT.

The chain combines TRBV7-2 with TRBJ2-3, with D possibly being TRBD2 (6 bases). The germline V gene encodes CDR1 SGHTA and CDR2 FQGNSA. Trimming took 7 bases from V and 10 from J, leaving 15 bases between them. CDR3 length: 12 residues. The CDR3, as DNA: TGTGCCAGCAAATTCAGGTCGGGGGCGCAGTATTTT. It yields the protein CASKFRSGAQYF.

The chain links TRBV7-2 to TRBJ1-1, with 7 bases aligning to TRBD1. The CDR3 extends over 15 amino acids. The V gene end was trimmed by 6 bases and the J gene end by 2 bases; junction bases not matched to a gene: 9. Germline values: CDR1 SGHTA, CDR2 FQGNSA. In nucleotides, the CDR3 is TGTGCCAGCAGAGTCGGGACAGTCAAAAACACTGAAGCTTTCTTT. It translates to CASRVGTVKNTEAFF.

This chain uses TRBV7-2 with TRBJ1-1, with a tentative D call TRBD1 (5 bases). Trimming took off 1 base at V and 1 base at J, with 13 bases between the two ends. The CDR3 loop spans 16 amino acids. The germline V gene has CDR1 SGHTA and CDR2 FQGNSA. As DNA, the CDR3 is TGTGCCAGCAGCTTAGTATACTGGGGGGAGAACACTGAAGCTTTCTTT. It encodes CASSLVYWGENTEAFF.

The CDR3, as DNA: TGCGCCAGCAGTTCGGGAAATTATAGGGCCGGGGAGCTGTTTTTT. Translation gives CASSSGNYRAGELFF. The rearrangement uses TRBV5-1 and TRBJ2-2, with D maybe TRBD2 (5 bases). CDR3 length: 15 residues. Deletions cut 5 bases from V and 6 bases from J, with 17 bases between. Germline CDR1 and CDR2: SGHRS and YFSETQ.

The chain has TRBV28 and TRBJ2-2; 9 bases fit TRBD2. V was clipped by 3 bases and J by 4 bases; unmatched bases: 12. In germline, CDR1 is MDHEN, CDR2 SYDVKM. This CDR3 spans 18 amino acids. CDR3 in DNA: TGTGCCAGCAGTTTCCCCCAGCGGGGGGCCCATGGCACCGGGGAGCTGTTTTTT. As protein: CASSFPQRGAHGTGELFF.

CDR3 region: CATTLDRQGAGGYTF. The CDR3 DNA is TGTGCCACCACCCTTGATAGACAGGGGGCAGGAGGCTACACCTTC. The chain is built from TRBV24-1 and TRBJ1-2, with 10 bases that match TRBD1. CDR1 KGHDR and CDR2 SFDVKD come from the germline V gene. This CDR3 comprises 15 residues. V dropped 8 bases and J dropped 8; count of bases not matched to a gene: 13.

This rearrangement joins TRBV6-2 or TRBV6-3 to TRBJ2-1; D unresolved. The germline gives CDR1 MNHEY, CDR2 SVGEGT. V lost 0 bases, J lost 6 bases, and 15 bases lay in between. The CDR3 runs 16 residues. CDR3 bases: TGTGCCAGCAGTTACTCCCCCGAAGGTGCTGGCAATGAGCAGTTCTTC. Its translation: CASSYSPEGAGNEQFF.

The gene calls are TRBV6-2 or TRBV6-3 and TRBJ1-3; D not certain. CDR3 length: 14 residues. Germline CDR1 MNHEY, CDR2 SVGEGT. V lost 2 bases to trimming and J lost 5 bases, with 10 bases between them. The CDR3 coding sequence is TGTGCCAGCAGTTACCTGAGGAGCCGAAACACCATATATTTT. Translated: CASSYLRSRNTIYF.

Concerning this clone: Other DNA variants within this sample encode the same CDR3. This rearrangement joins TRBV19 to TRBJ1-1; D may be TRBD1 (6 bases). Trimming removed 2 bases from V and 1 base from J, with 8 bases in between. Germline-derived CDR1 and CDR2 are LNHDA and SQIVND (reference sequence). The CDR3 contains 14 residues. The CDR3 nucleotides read TGTGCCAGTAGTATACAAGGGGGGAACACTGAAGCTTTCTTT. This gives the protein CASSIQGGNTEAFF.

CDR3 coding DNA: TGTGCCAGTAGTATTTGGTTCGCAGGGAAGAACACCGGGGAGCTGTTTTTT. Translated: CASSIWFAGKNTGELFF. The chain recombines TRBV19 with TRBJ2-2, with D possibly TRBD1 on 5 matching bases. The germline gives CDR1 LNHDA, CDR2 SQIVND (reference sequence). V dropped 3 bases and J dropped 1 base, with 15 bases sitting between them. This CDR3 comprises 17 residues.

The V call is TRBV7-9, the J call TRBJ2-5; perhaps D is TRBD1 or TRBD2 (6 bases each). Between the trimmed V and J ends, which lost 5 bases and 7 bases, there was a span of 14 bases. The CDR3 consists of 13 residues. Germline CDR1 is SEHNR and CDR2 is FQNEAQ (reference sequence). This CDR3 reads CASSQGGLATQYF. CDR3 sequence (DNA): TGTGCCAGCAGCCAAGGGGGGTTGGCGACCCAGTACTTC.

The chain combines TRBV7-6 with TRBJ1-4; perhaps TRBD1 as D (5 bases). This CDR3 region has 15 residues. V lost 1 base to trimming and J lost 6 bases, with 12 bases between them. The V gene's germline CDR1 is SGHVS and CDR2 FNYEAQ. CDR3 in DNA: TGTGCCAGCAGCTTAGGGACAAATCCGGATGAAAAACTGTTTTTT. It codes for CASSLGTNPDEKLFF.